This T cell receptor (beta chain) was found in a study of blood T cell repertoires in COVID-19. Study in general: Sources were T cells, B-cell-depleted T cells, or PBMCs; the material itself was cDNA or gDNA.

Germline V gene sequence: CDR1 MGHRA, CDR2 YSYEKL. CDR3 length equals 16 residues. V dropped 0 bases and J dropped 1 base, with 12 bases sitting between them. Libraries were prepared by immunoSEQ multiplex PCR; TCRdb keeps only in-frame clonotypes and omits some of them. The table has some 27,000 clones, around 86% seen once. The sequenced sample was peripheral blood. The clonotype was recovered from a human donor in a cohort sampled during active COVID-19. The donor label of this sample is uncertain. V is TRBV4-1 and J is TRBJ1-2, with a weak D call TRBD1 (6 bases). DNA of the CDR3: TGCGCCAGCAGCCAAGATCGGGACACCGATAACTATGGCTACACCTTC. Protein sequence: CASSQDRDTDNYGYTF.